This paragraph reports one T cell receptor beta chain. These data belong to a study of shared clonotypes between healthy human individuals. This CDR3 is built from 13 residues. Germline V gives CDR1 SGHTA, CDR2 FQGNSA. Trimming stripped 3 bases from V and 2 bases from J, with 8 bases between. Genomic DNA from each subset was divided evenly over several immunoSEQ plates. TCRdb's copy holds only in-frame clones and misses some; the assay was immunoSEQ multiplex PCR. The sample has about 330,000 clones, more than 75% seen once; the top ten hold about 16%. Each sample came from a Caucasian adult donor living in Nashville, Tennessee.

The TCR comes from a man younger than 35 in good health. The chain combines TRBV7-2 with TRBJ2-7, with TRBD1 as a possible D gene (5 bases). Sequencing was carried out using memory CD8+ T cells sorted from blood. The subset is: CD45RO+ cells pooled with CCR7-negative TemRA cells. CDR3 nucleotide sequence: TGTGCCAGCAGCTTTGGGGCGGCCTACGAGCAGTACTTC. Its translation: CASSFGAAYEQYF.